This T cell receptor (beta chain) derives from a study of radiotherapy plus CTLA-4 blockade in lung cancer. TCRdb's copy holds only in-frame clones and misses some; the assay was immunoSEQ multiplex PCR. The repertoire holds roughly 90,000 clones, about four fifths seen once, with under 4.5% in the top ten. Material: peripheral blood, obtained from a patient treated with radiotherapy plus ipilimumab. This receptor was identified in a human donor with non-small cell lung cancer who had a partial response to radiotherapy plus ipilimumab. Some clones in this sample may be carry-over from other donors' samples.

DNA for the CDR3: TGTGCCAGTAGTACTTGGGCTAGCGTTAACAATGAGCAGTTCTTC. Encoded protein: CASSTWASVNNEQFF. This chain links TRBV19 with TRBJ2-1; D might be TRBD2 (6 bases). This CDR3 is 15 amino acids long. V gave up 4 bases and J gave up 5 bases, with 15 bases separating them. CDR1 is LNHDA, CDR2 SQIVND, per germline (reference sequence).